This T cell receptor beta chain was observed in a study of T cells in Graves' hyperthyroidism and ophthalmopathy. PBMCs stemmed from around 10 ml fresh peripheral blood. CDR3 size: 14 residues. From germline, CDR1 is SGDLS and CDR2 YYNGEE. V was clipped by 3 bases and J by 2 bases, with 8 bases between them. Using RNA transcripts as the source, TCR beta CDR3 regions were amplified. HTBI primers were the set used in a first-round RT-PCR of the TCR CDR3. MiXCR, run by TCRdb on the multiplex PCR reads, gives a single entry per CDR3 protein. The sample lists a few hundred thousand distinct CDR3 sequences, about 15% occurring once. This clonotype was seen more than once but under ten times. The antigen is not known. Study-wide results and limits: Ophthalmopathy prediction by the model preceded onset by a median roughly 6 months.

Source material: blood. The clonotype originates from a woman aged 25 to 45 with Graves' hyperthyroidism. The genes are TRBV9 and TRBJ2-2; no firm D call. The CDR3 sequence: CASSATRNTGELFF. CDR3 DNA sequence: TGTGCCAGCAGCGCGACTCGAAACACCGGGGAGCTGTTTTTT.